This T cell receptor (beta chain) was profiled in a study of identical twins. Healthy Caucasians provided all donations. Concerning this clonotype: Its target is unknown.

TCRdb redid the calling of the 5' RACE reads with MiXCR, one entry per CDR3 protein. There are around 250,000 distinct CDR3 sequences in the sample; more than 9.5% occur only once, and 4% to 5% lies in the top ten. Findings of the study overall: A partial confounding effect on zero-insertion analyses could come from invariant MAIT and iNKT cells. The degree of excess twin sharing was weaker in beta out-of-frame sequences.

The same data also went into a second study, on yellow fever vaccine responses in identical twins.

The TCR was taken from a woman aged 18-30 years in good health. The sequencing input was memory (CD45RO+) T cells sorted from blood.

DNA of the CDR3: TGCAGCGCGTTGAAAGTGAACACTGAAGCTTTCTTT. It is translated as CSALKVNTEAFF. The chain is built from TRBV29-1 and TRBJ1-1; D is unresolved. Germline CDR1 reads SQVTM; CDR2 reads ANQGSEA. The CDR3 loop spans 12 amino acids. Trimming shortened V by 7 bases and J by 0 bases, and 9 bases separated the two germline ends.